This note documents a single T cell receptor (beta chain) sequence. What it binds is not known. All donors were healthy Caucasians. This CDR3 contains 13 residues. The ends were cut back, 7 bases at V and 2 bases at J, with 11 bases in the middle. Germline lookup yields CDR1 SQVTM and CDR2 ANQGSEA. A universal primer site came from template switching; cDNA carried unique molecular identifiers. Each CDR3 protein gets one entry after TCRdb re-called the 5' RACE reads with MiXCR. The profile covers roughly 570,000 distinct CDR3 sequences, with more than 9% appearing a single time and approximately 3.2% taken by the ten largest. The entry originates in a study of identical twins. General observations from the study: Out-of-frame alpha sequences that twins shared showed excess low generation probability.

These records were also assigned to another study, of yellow fever vaccine responses in identical twins. That source reports: Twins reportedly showed a vaccine T cell response that seemed partly convergent and partly personalized.

V is TRBV29-1 and J is TRBJ2-2; D not resolved. The sequence derives from a woman younger than 30 in good health. The sample consisted of PBMCs. The CDR3 DNA reads TGCAGCGCGAAAACAACAAACACCGGGGAGCTGTTTTTT. This gives the protein CSAKTTNTGELFF.